A single sample is the source of the 13 T cell receptor beta chains below, sequenced in a study of shared clonotypes between healthy human individuals. TCRdb's copy holds only in-frame clones and misses some; the assay was immunoSEQ multiplex PCR. The top ten hold around 0.21% of the sample, which has roughly 810,000 clones, 95% to 97% seen once. CD45RO negativity and positive selection for CCR7 defined naive CD8 cells, a population that excluded terminally differentiated effector memory CD45RA+ cells. Sequenced input: naive CD8+ T cells sorted from blood. The receptors here all came from a man aged 25 to 40 in good health.

The chain couples TRBV27 to TRBJ2-7; 8 positions agree with TRBD2. The CDR3 runs 15 residues. V lost 5 bases to trimming and J lost 3 bases; unmatched junction nucleotides: 9. The germline CDR1 and CDR2 sequences are MNHEY and SMNVEV (reference sequence). The DNA of the CDR3 is TGTGCCAGCAGTCCCAAAGCGGGAGCGCTCTACGAGCAGTACTTC. Encoded protein: CASSPKAGALYEQYF.

V usage is TRBV28 and J usage is TRBJ2-7; 8 bases are a match to TRBD1. The CDR3 extends over 12 amino acids. Germline-derived CDR1 and CDR2 are MDHEN and SYDVKM. V gave up 11 bases and J gave up 7 bases; unmatched junction bases: 10. The CDR3 sequence is CASGQGAGEQYF. The DNA for the CDR3 is TGTGCCTCCGGGCAGGGGGCGGGAGAGCAGTACTTC.

This chain links TRBV19 with TRBJ2-1; 8 bases fit TRBD1. V dropped 1 base and J dropped 4; count of bases not matched to a gene: 6. The CDR3 extends over 16 amino acids. Germline values: CDR1 LNHDA, CDR2 SQIVND (reference sequence). The chain's CDR3 is CASSIVSGTGYNEQFF. DNA of the CDR3: TGTGCCAGTAGTATAGTATCCGGGACAGGTTACAATGAGCAGTTCTTC.

This chain links TRBV4-1 with TRBJ2-5, with D possibly matching TRBD2 (6 bases). Germline values: CDR1 MGHRA, CDR2 YSYEKL. V shed 1 base and J shed 5 bases, with 8 bases lying between them. The CDR3 covers 13 residues. The CDR3: CASSQVGSETQYF. As DNA, the CDR3 is TGCGCCAGCAGCCAAGTCGGGAGTGAGACCCAGTACTTC.

This CDR3 is CASSLGSGSLPNEQFF. The DNA for the CDR3 is TGTGCCAGCAGCTTAGGTAGCGGGAGCCTTCCCAATGAGCAGTTCTTC. The chain is built from TRBV7-6 and TRBJ2-1, with 9 nucleotides matching TRBD2. The CDR3 contains 16 residues. V shed 1 base, J shed 6 bases, and the junction held 7 bases outside the gene matches. CDR1 SGHVS and CDR2 FNYEAQ come from the germline V gene.

This chain links TRBV7-6 with TRBJ2-7; D remains unclear. Germline values: CDR1 SGHVS, CDR2 FNYEAQ. Trimming removed 4 bases from V and 1 base from J, with 14 bases in between. The CDR3 is 15 residues long. The CDR3 loop is CASSSGPSRSYEQYF. The CDR3 coding sequence is TGTGCCAGCAGCTCCGGACCGTCGAGATCCTACGAGCAGTACTTC.

The chain has TRBV7-8 and TRBJ2-7; TRBD1 aligns across 8 bases. In germline, CDR1 is SGHVS, CDR2 FQNEAQ. The CDR3 spans 15 residues. V was clipped by 1 base and J by 1 base; unmatched bases: 3. CDR3 sequence reads: CASSLERTGSYEQYF. DNA of the CDR3: TGTGCCAGCAGCTTAGAAAGGACAGGGTCCTACGAGCAGTACTTC.

The chain carries TRBV27 and TRBJ2-7, with D possibly being TRBD2 (6 bases). This CDR3 has 15 amino acids. Germline V gives CDR1 MNHEY, CDR2 SMNVEV (reference sequence). The V end lost 2 bases, the J end lost 2 bases, and 13 bases lay between the germline ends. The CDR3 sequence is CASSLRGSGTYEQYF. In DNA form, the CDR3 reads TGTGCCAGCAGTTTACGGGGGTCGGGAACCTACGAGCAGTACTTC.

The rearrangement uses TRBV30 and TRBJ1-1, with D maybe TRBD1 (6 bases). This CDR3 spans 13 amino acids. V was shortened by 2 bases and J by 2 bases, with 9 bases between the two germline ends. Germline assignment: CDR1 GTSNPN and CDR2 SVGIG (reference sequence). CDR3 coding DNA: TGTGCCTGGAGTACGGGACACAACACTGAAGCTTTCTTT. It is translated as CAWSTGHNTEAFF.

J is TRBJ2-7 and V is TRBV2; no reliable D call. The V end was cut by 6 bases, the J end by 6 bases, with 18 bases between. Germline CDR1 SNHLY, CDR2 FYNNEI. The CDR3 length is 14 residues. The CDR3 DNA is TGTGCCAGCAGGGGGTTAAAGGGCTCCCTCGAGCAGTACTTC. Its translation: CASRGLKGSLEQYF.

The genes are TRBV14 and TRBJ2-2; D might be TRBD1 (5 bases). This CDR3 has 14 residues. CDR1 and CDR2 (germline): SGHDN, FVKESK. Between the trimmed V and J ends, which lost 2 bases and 6 bases, there was a span of 10 bases. The CDR3 sequence: CASSQYTGAGELFF. CDR3 coding DNA: TGTGCCAGCAGCCAATATACAGGAGCCGGGGAGCTGTTTTTT.

The rearrangement uses TRBV4-2 and TRBJ2-3; D is unclear. Per the germline V gene, CDR1 is LGHNA and CDR2 is YNFKEQ. Trimming removed 0 bases from V and 0 bases from J, with 10 bases in between. CDR3 size: 16 residues. The CDR3 DNA sequence: TGTGCCAGCAGCCAAGATTTTAGACTTAGCACAGATACGCAGTATTTT. As protein: CASSQDFRLSTDTQYF.

The rearrangement uses TRBV9 and TRBJ2-3; no firm D call. The V end was cut by 4 bases, the J end by 3 bases, with 15 bases between. This CDR3 is 15 amino acids long. Germline values: CDR1 SGDLS, CDR2 YYNGEE. In nucleotides, the CDR3 is TGTGCCAGCAGCCCTGTATGGAGTATGACAGATACGCAGTATTTT. Translation gives CASSPVWSMTDTQYF.